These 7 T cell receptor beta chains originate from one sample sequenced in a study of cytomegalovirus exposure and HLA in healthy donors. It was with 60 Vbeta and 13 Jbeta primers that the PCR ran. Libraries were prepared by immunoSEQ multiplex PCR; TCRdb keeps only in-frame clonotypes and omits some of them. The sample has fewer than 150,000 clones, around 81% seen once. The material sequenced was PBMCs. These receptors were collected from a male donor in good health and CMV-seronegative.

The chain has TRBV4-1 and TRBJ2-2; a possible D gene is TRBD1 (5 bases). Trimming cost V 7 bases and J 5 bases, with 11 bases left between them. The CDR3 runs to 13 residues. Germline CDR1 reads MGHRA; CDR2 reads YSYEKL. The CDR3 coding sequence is TGCGCCAGCACCTCAGGGTATACCGGGGAGCTGTTTTTT. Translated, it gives CASTSGYTGELFF.

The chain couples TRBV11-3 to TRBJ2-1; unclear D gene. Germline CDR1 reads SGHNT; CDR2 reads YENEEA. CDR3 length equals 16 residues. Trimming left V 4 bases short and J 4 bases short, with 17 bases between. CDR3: CASSSRRGEAYNEQFF. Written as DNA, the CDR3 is TGTGCCAGCAGCTCCCGCCGAGGAGAAGCTTACAATGAGCAGTTCTTC.

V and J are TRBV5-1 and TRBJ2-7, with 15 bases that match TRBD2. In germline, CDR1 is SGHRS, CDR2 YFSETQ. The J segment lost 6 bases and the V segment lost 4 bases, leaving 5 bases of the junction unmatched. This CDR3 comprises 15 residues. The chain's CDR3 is CASSRTSGGAPEQYF. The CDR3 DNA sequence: TGCGCCAGCAGCCGGACTAGCGGGGGGGCCCCCGAGCAGTACTTC.

The CDR3 loop reads CASSLSAVSGANVLTF. The CDR3 nucleotides read TGCGCCAGCAGCTTGTCCGCAGTCTCTGGGGCCAACGTCCTGACTTTC. The genes are TRBV5-1 and TRBJ2-6; no firm D call. Trimming shortened V by 1 base and J by 0 bases, and 8 bases separated the two germline ends. This CDR3 is built from 16 residues. In germline, CDR1 is SGHRS, CDR2 YFSETQ.

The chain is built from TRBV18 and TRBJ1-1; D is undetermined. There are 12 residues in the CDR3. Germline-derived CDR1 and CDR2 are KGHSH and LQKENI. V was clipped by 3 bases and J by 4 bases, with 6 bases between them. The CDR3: CASSPPGTEAFF. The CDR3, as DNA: TGTGCCAGCTCACCCCCAGGCACTGAAGCTTTCTTT. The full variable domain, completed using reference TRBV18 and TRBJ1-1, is NAGVMQNPRHLVRRRGQEARLRCSPMKGHSHVYWYRQLPEEGLKFMVYLQKENIIDESGMPKERFSAEFPKEGPSILRIQQVVRGDSAAYFCASSPPGTEAFFGQGTRLTVV.

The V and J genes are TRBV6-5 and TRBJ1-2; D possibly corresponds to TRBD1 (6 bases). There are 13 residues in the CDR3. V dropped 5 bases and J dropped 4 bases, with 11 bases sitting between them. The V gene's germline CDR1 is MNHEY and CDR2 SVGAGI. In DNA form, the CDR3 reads TGTGCCAGCAGTAGGGACAACGTCTATGGCTACACCTTC. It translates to CASSRDNVYGYTF.

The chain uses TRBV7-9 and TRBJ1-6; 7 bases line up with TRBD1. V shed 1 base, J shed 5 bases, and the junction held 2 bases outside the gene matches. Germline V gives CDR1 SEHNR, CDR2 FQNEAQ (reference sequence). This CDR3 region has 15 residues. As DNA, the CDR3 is TGTGCCAGCAGCTTAGGTGGGACAGATAATTCACCCCTCCACTTT. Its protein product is CASSLGGTDNSPLHF.